This passage covers 20 T cell receptor beta chains from one sample sequenced in a study of patients and donors after allogeneic stem cell transplantation. TCRdb used MiXCR to reprocess the RT-PCR reads, holding one entry per CDR3 protein. The sample comprises about 410,000 distinct CDR3 sequences, 16% of which are singletons, and just over 7% rests with the top ten. Material: blood, either unsorted or a sorted T cell fraction (not recorded which). These TCRs come from a human donor who was either an allogeneic HSCT recipient or a stem cell or donor lymphocyte infusion donor (not recorded which). It is not recorded whose cells these are; they may come from a transplant donor.

A few counts support this clonotype. The chain employs TRBV27 and TRBJ1-2; no firm D call. Trimming pared 3 bases from V and 1 base from J, leaving 9 bases between. The CDR3 consists of 14 residues. Germline assignment: CDR1 MNHEY and CDR2 SMNVEV (reference sequence). The CDR3 DNA follows: TGTGCCAGCAGTTTTGCGCCGAGTAACTATGGCTACACCTTC. It is translated as CASSFAPSNYGYTF.

This clonotype was observed a few times. The J gene is TRBJ1-3, the V gene TRBV6-1, with a tentative D call TRBD1 (5 bases). Germline assignment: CDR1 MNHNS and CDR2 SASEGT. Trimming left V 5 bases short and J 0 bases short, with 8 bases between. The CDR3 has 14 amino acids. CDR3 protein: CASSQGSSGNTIYF. For the CDR3, the DNA is TGTGCCAGCAGTCAGGGAAGCTCTGGAAACACCATATATTTT.

The chain is built from TRBV30 and TRBJ2-5, with D possibly being TRBD2 (7 bases). CDR3 length: 16 residues. Germline V gives CDR1 GTSNPN, CDR2 SVGIG (reference sequence). Trimming removed 3 bases from V and 4 bases from J, with 21 bases in between. CDR3 DNA sequence: TGTGCCTGGAGCTTACCCACGTTGCGGGGGCGAGAGACCCAGTACTTC. It codes for CAWSLPTLRGRETQYF.

This clonotype was seen repeatedly, ten times or more. The V call is TRBV5-1, the J call TRBJ2-2; the D gene is possibly TRBD1 (5 bases). Trimming pared 4 bases from V and 0 bases from J, leaving 7 bases between. The CDR3 consists of 14 residues. Germline V CDR1 and CDR2: SGHRS, YFSETQ. The CDR3: CASSPTANTGELFF. In DNA, the CDR3 is TGCGCCAGCAGCCCGACAGCGAACACCGGGGAGCTGTTTTTT. Filled out from reference TRBV5-1 and TRBJ2-2, the complete variable domain reads KAGVTQTPRYLIKTRGQQVTLSCSPISGHRSVSWYQQTPGQGLQFLFEYFSETQRNKGNFPGRFSGRQFSNSRSEMNVSTLELGDSALYLCASSPTANTGELFFGEGSRLTVL.

The V and J genes are TRBV2 and TRBJ2-3; possibly TRBD1 for D (5 bases). V was cut by 3 bases and J by 6 bases, with 7 bases left in between. This CDR3 is 12 amino acids long. Germline V gene data show CDR1 as SNHLY and CDR2 as FYNNEI. In DNA form, the CDR3 reads TGTGCCAGCAGTGAGGGGCGGGATACGCAGTATTTT. Protein product: CASSEGRDTQYF.

The V call is TRBV27, the J call TRBJ2-6; the D gene is possibly TRBD1 (6 bases). Trimming took 10 bases from V and 1 from J, leaving 8 bases between them. Germline V gene lookup returns CDR1 MNHEY and CDR2 SMNVEV (reference sequence). The CDR3 is 13 amino acids. The CDR3 reads CATQGSGANVLTF. The CDR3, as DNA: TGTGCCACCCAGGGGTCTGGGGCCAACGTCCTGACTTTC.

This clonotype was observed a handful of times. The rearrangement joins TRBV9 to TRBJ1-3; D may be TRBD1 (5 bases). There are 15 residues in the CDR3. V lost 0 bases, J lost 0 bases, and 7 bases lay in between. Germline loops: CDR1 SGDLS, CDR2 YYNGEE. DNA of the CDR3: TGTGCCAGCAGCGTAGGCAGGGACTCTGGAAACACCATATATTTT. Translating it yields CASSVGRDSGNTIYF.

The CDR3 nucleotides read TGTGCCAGTATTCACGCCGGGGAGCTGTTTTTT. It encodes CASIHAGELFF. The rearrangement links TRBV19 to TRBJ2-2; no clear D gene. CDR3 length equals 11 residues. The germline gives CDR1 LNHDA, CDR2 SQIVND (reference sequence). The germline V and J ends were trimmed by 7 bases and 6 bases, with 6 bases remaining between them.

This clonotype was counted a few times. V usage is TRBV6-1 and J usage is TRBJ2-3; D may match TRBD1 or TRBD2 (5 bases each). Germline lookup yields CDR1 MNHNS and CDR2 SASEGT. The CDR3 sequence is 14 residues long. The V end lost 7 bases, the J end lost 2 bases, and 13 bases lay between the germline ends. This CDR3 is CASTKGTPTDTQYF. Here the CDR3 DNA reads TGTGCCAGCACAAAAGGGACCCCCACAGATACGCAGTATTTT.

The rearrangement uses TRBV20-1 and TRBJ2-7, with 7 nucleotides matching TRBD2. The J call is uncertain, as TRBJ2-1 better fits the DNA end. The CDR3 totals 14 residues. The V gene's germline CDR1 is DFQATT and CDR2 SNEGSKA (reference sequence). The DNA of the CDR3 is TGCAGTGCGAGCGGGACCAACCCATCCTACGAGCAGTTCTTC. As protein: CSASGTNPSYEQFF.

This clonotype was seen a few times. The chain employs TRBV20-1 and TRBJ1-5; possible D gene TRBD1, 6 bases. Germline CDR1 DFQATT, CDR2 SNEGSKA (reference sequence). The CDR3 totals 16 residues. V lost 0 bases and J lost 2, with 14 bases in between. CDR3 region: CSARESRGQGNQPQHF. Written as DNA, the CDR3 is TGCAGTGCTAGAGAGAGCCGGGGGCAAGGCAATCAGCCCCAGCATTTT.

Many counts were recorded for this clonotype. The rearrangement joins TRBV10-3 to TRBJ2-3; D is unclear. The CDR3 runs to 12 residues. Trimming left V 5 bases short and J 4 bases short, with 7 bases between. The germline V gene has CDR1 ENHRY and CDR2 SYGVKD. Here the CDR3 DNA reads TGTGCCATCAGTTCTGCACCAGATACGCAGTATTTT. Translating gives CAISSAPDTQYF.

The chain employs TRBV3-1 and TRBJ1-5; D unresolved. Trimming pared 0 bases from V and 1 base from J, leaving 7 bases between. Germline CDR1 reads LGHDT; CDR2 reads YNNKEL (reference sequence). The CDR3 runs to 15 residues. CDR3 amino acids: CASSQEVGSNQPQHF. The CDR3 coding sequence is TGTGCCAGCAGCCAAGAAGTAGGAAGCAATCAGCCCCAGCATTTT.

This chain uses TRBV20-1 with TRBJ2-3, with TRBD1 matching 9 bases. The CDR3 contains 15 residues. After removal of 0 bases from V and 6 bases from J, the junction contained 7 bases not matched to a gene. In germline, CDR1 is DFQATT, CDR2 SNEGSKA (reference sequence). The CDR3 nucleotides read TGCAGTGCTAGAGATGGGACAGGGCTACGGGATACGCAGTATTTT. Amino acid sequence: CSARDGTGLRDTQYF.

This clonotype was detected only a few times. This chain links TRBV24-1 with TRBJ2-3; tentative D call: TRBD2 (6 bases). The V gene's germline CDR1 is KGHDR and CDR2 SFDVKD. The CDR3 loop spans 16 amino acids. V was trimmed by 6 bases and J by 0 bases, leaving 15 bases between them. In nucleotides, the CDR3 is TGTGCCACCAGTACTCCGGGGGACGGGAGCACAGATACGCAGTATTTT. Amino acids: CATSTPGDGSTDTQYF.

This clonotype was seen only a few times. The gene calls are TRBV6-5 and TRBJ1-1; tentatively, D is TRBD1 (5 bases). The CDR3 is 18 amino acids. Germline CDR1 is MNHEY and CDR2 is SVGAGI. Between the trimmed V and J ends, which lost 0 bases and 0 bases, there was a span of 17 bases. CDR3 in amino acids: CASSYSNGGRQMNTEAFF. The DNA for the CDR3 is TGTGCCAGCAGTTACTCGAATGGGGGAAGACAAATGAACACTGAAGCTTTCTTT.

This rearrangement joins TRBV12-3 or TRBV12-4 to TRBJ2-7; D is ambiguous. This CDR3 has 12 amino acids. The ends were cut back, 1 base at V and 5 bases at J, with 6 bases in the middle. The CDR3 spells CASSLVQDEQYF. CDR3 bases: TGTGCCAGCAGTTTAGTCCAGGACGAGCAGTACTTC.

This clonotype was counted between two and nine times. This sequence joins TRBV24-1 and TRBJ2-1; 7 nucleotides align to TRBD2. Losses at the gene ends were 3 bases for V and 7 bases for J; bases not matched to a gene: 11. Germline-derived CDR1 and CDR2 are KGHDR and SFDVKD. This CDR3 comprises 16 residues. The CDR3 nucleotides read TGTGCCACCAGTGATCCCCGGGGGGTGTGGGGAAATGAGCAGTTCTTC. This sequence encodes CATSDPRGVWGNEQFF.

This clonotype was recorded only once. The J gene is TRBJ1-4, the V gene TRBV12-3 or TRBV12-4; D call uncertain. This CDR3 has 15 residues. With 7 bases removed from V and 4 bases from J, the gap between germline ends came to 16 bases. CDR3 in amino acids: CASTPNRAFNEKLFF. The CDR3 DNA reads as TGTGCCAGCACCCCGAACAGAGCCTTTAATGAAAAACTGTTTTTT.

The gene calls are TRBV5-1 and TRBJ1-1, with no clear D. The V end was cut by 2 bases, the J end by 4 bases, with 15 bases between. Germline-derived CDR1 and CDR2 are SGHRS and YFSETQ. The CDR3 is 15 residues long. CDR3 nucleotide sequence: TGCGCCAGCAGCTTCAGGCTTCAGGAAGGCACTGAAGCTTTCTTT. It specifies CASSFRLQEGTEAFF. Drawing the rest from reference TRBV5-1 and TRBJ1-1, the complete variable domain is KAGVTQTPRYLIKTRGQQVTLSCSPISGHRSVSWYQQTPGQGLQFLFEYFSETQRNKGNFPGRFSGRQFSNSRSEMNVSTLELGDSALYLCASSFRLQEGTEAFFGQGTRLTVV.